A single sample is the source of the 22 T cell receptor beta chains below, sequenced in a study of T cell responses to AZD1222 COVID-19 vaccine (dated by TCRdb to 2020 to 2023). Library method: the immunoSEQ multiplex PCR assay. Held by TCRdb, this immuneACCESS table contains in-frame sequences only and omits some clones. Under half of the omission traces to an unresolved V gene where checked; the cause of the rest is unknown. For this sample there are 150,000 to 200,000 clones; 92% appear just once. The top ten clones comprise 1.2% to 1.5% of the sample. The time point label on this specimen signifies: baseline before first vaccination. Here the sequenced sample was peripheral blood, taken on day 0 of AZD1222 vaccination. These receptors all stem from an adult in good health.

The chain combines TRBV27 with TRBJ1-3; D is perhaps TRBD1 (5 bases). Germline V gene data show CDR1 as MNHEY and CDR2 as SMNVEV (reference sequence). The ends were cut back, 3 bases at V and 0 bases at J, with 15 bases in the middle. There are 17 residues in the CDR3. CDR3 residues: CASSFRGPALSGNTIYF. The CDR3 DNA reads TGTGCCAGCAGTTTTAGGGGTCCCGCGCTCTCTGGAAACACCATATATTTT.

This clone was picked up one time. The CDR3 DNA sequence: TGTGCCAGCACCCGGGACGGGAACACTGAAGCTTTCTTT. Its translation: CASTRDGNTEAFF. The chain is built from TRBV6-5 and TRBJ1-1, with a tentative D call TRBD1 (5 bases). V lost 7 bases and J lost 1, with 10 bases in between. Germline V gives CDR1 MNHEY, CDR2 SVGAGI. CDR3 length: 13 amino acids.

The genes are TRBV5-6 and TRBJ2-7; D is perhaps TRBD1 (6 bases). Germline V lookup: CDR1 SGHDT, CDR2 YYEEEE. V was trimmed by 0 bases and J by 4 bases, leaving 11 bases between them. The length of the CDR3 is 14 residues. The CDR3 sequence: CASSLGQGPYEQYF. CDR3 coding DNA: TGTGCCAGCAGCTTGGGGCAGGGGCCTTACGAGCAGTACTTC. Full variable domain (missing parts from reference TRBV5-6 and TRBJ2-7): DAGVTQSPTHLIKTRGQQVTLRCSPKSGHDTVSWYQQALGQGPQFIFQYYEEEERQRGNFPDRFSGHQFPNYSSELNVNALLLGDSALYLCASSLGQGPYEQYFGPGTRLTVT.

V gene TRBV7-6 combines with J gene TRBJ1-5; D is unresolved. The V and J ends lost 0 bases and 0 bases respectively, with 12 bases between them. CDR1 is SGHVS and CDR2 is FNYEAQ in the germline V gene. The CDR3 is 17 residues long. The CDR3 here is CASSLALGVDSNQPQHF. In DNA form, the CDR3 reads TGTGCCAGCAGCTTAGCGCTGGGAGTGGATAGCAATCAGCCCCAGCATTTT.

The V call is TRBV29-1, the J call TRBJ2-7; D uncertain. The germline V gene encodes CDR1 SQVTM and CDR2 ANQGSEA. The CDR3 is made up of 15 amino acids. Trimming took 6 bases from V and 2 from J, leaving 20 bases between them. The CDR3 sequence: CSVRTRAPGPYEQYF. In nucleotides, the CDR3 is TGCAGCGTCCGAACCCGGGCCCCCGGCCCCTACGAGCAGTACTTC.

CDR3 nucleotide sequence: TGTGCCAGCAGCTCGTTGACTAGCGGGAGAGAGTACAATGAGCAGTTCTTC. Translating gives CASSSLTSGREYNEQFF. The rearrangement uses TRBV5-8 and TRBJ2-1; 12 nucleotides line up with TRBD2. There are 17 residues in the CDR3. The J segment lost 4 bases and the V segment lost 3 bases, leaving 8 bases of the junction unmatched. From germline, CDR1 is SGHTS and CDR2 YDEGEE.

CDR3 DNA: TGTGCCAGCAGCTTAGGGTCTGGTGGTCAAGAGACCCAGTACTTC. Translating it yields CASSLGSGGQETQYF. The V call is TRBV7-3, the J call TRBJ2-5; no clear D. Germline CDR1 and CDR2: SGHTA and FQGTGA. V shed 2 bases and J shed 2 bases, with 12 bases lying between them. This CDR3 is built from 15 residues.

This sequence joins TRBV12-3 or TRBV12-4 and TRBJ1-6; no reliable D call. This CDR3 contains 13 residues. V shed 5 bases and J shed 8 bases, with 10 bases lying between them. This chain's CDR3 is CASSPKRDSPLHF. CDR3 bases: TGTGCCAGCAGTCCTAAGAGGGATTCACCCCTCCACTTT.

The chain links TRBV28 to TRBJ2-1; 9 bases are a match to TRBD1. V gave up 5 bases and J gave up 4 bases; unmatched junction bases: 9. The germline CDR1 and CDR2 sequences are MDHEN and SYDVKM. The CDR3 is made up of 16 amino acids. In DNA, the CDR3 is TGTGCCAGCAGTGCCTACAGGGGGCAGAGGTACAATGAGCAGTTCTTC. It codes for CASSAYRGQRYNEQFF.

Points on this clone: This sample includes further DNA sequences coding for the same CDR3. The J gene is TRBJ1-2, the V gene TRBV20-1; D gene unclear. Germline V lookup: CDR1 DFQATT, CDR2 SNEGSKA (reference sequence). Deletions cut 1 base from V and 4 bases from J, with 1 base between. The CDR3 is 10 amino acids. Written as DNA, the CDR3 is TGCAGTGCTAGAGCCTATGGCTACACCTTC. Encoded protein: CSARAYGYTF.

The chain combines TRBV19 with TRBJ1-6, with 7 bases fitting TRBD1. J gave up 8 bases and V 4 bases, and 8 bases lay outside the gene matches. CDR1 is LNHDA, CDR2 SQIVND, per germline (reference sequence). CDR3 length equals 15 residues. This chain's CDR3 is CASSTPTGKYSPLHF. In DNA, the CDR3 is TGTGCCAGTAGTACGCCGACAGGGAAATATTCACCCCTCCACTTT.

V and J are TRBV2 and TRBJ1-1, with TRBD1 matching over 7 bases. Germline V lookup: CDR1 SNHLY, CDR2 FYNNEI. With 8 bases clipped from V and 0 bases from J, the junction kept 3 bases outside the gene matches. The CDR3 sequence is 13 residues long. The CDR3 loop reads CASPTGLNTEAFF. The CDR3 nucleotides read TGTGCCAGCCCGACAGGGTTGAACACTGAAGCTTTCTTT. The variable domain in full, with the rest retrieved from reference TRBV2 and TRBJ1-1, is EPEVTQTPSHQVTQMGQEVILRCVPISNHLYFYWYRQILGQKVEFLVSFYNNEISEKSEIFDDQFSVERPDGSNFTLKIRSTKLEDSAMYFCASPTGLNTEAFFGQGTRLTVV.

The genes are TRBV19 and TRBJ1-2, with TRBD1 matching 12 bases. The CDR3 spans 16 residues. Germline CDR1 LNHDA, CDR2 SQIVND (reference sequence). V lost 5 bases, J lost 5 bases, and 9 bases stayed unmatched. The CDR3 reads CASSGPGQGAEYGYTF. CDR3 in DNA: TGTGCCAGTAGTGGGCCGGGACAGGGGGCGGAGTATGGCTACACCTTC.

This chain links TRBV13 with TRBJ1-1; possibly TRBD1 for D (6 bases). Trimming pared 3 bases from V and 1 base from J, leaving 21 bases between. The germline V gene has CDR1 PRHDT and CDR2 FYEKMQ (reference sequence). This CDR3 comprises 18 residues. DNA for the CDR3: TGTGCCAGCAGCTTTAGAACAGGGCGACGGCAGGGGAACACTGAAGCTTTCTTT. Its protein is CASSFRTGRRQGNTEAFF. Full variable domain (remainder filled in from reference TRBV13 and TRBJ1-1): AAGVIQSPRHLIKEKRETATLKCYPIPRHDTVYWYQQGPGQDPQFLISFYEKMQSDKGSIPDRFSAQQFSDYHSELNMSSLELGDSALYFCASSFRTGRRQGNTEAFFGQGTRLTVV.

This chain uses TRBV7-2 with TRBJ2-1, with 11 bases fitting TRBD2. The V and J ends lost 5 bases and 2 bases, in that order; junction bases with no gene match: 8. In germline, CDR1 is SGHTA, CDR2 FQGNSA. This CDR3 contains 17 residues. CDR3 nucleotide sequence: TGTGCCAGCAGCCCCTCTAGCGGGGGGCCCCCCTACAATGAGCAGTTCTTC. Translation: CASSPSSGGPPYNEQFF.

The CDR3 bases are TGTGCCAGCAGCTCCACAAGAGGAAGCAATCAGCCCCAGCATTTT. This sequence encodes CASSSTRGSNQPQHF. The chain carries TRBV7-9 and TRBJ1-5; D unclear. Germline CDR1 and CDR2: SEHNR and FQNEAQ (reference sequence). The length of the CDR3 is 15 residues. The V gene lost 4 bases and the J gene lost 1 base, with 11 bases spanning the gap.

V and J are TRBV7-2 and TRBJ2-3, with unresolved D. The germline V gene encodes CDR1 SGHTA and CDR2 FQGNSA. The V and J ends lost 2 bases and 3 bases respectively, with 12 bases between them. This CDR3 has 15 residues. CDR3 nucleotide sequence: TGTGCCAGCAGCTTATTAGGGAAGGTAACAGATACGCAGTATTTT. The encoded protein is CASSLLGKVTDTQYF.

The chain links TRBV2 to TRBJ1-1; tentative D call: TRBD1 (5 bases). V was trimmed by 10 bases and J by 1 base, leaving 16 bases between them. The CDR3 has 14 amino acids. Germline V gene data show CDR1 as SNHLY and CDR2 as FYNNEI. CDR3 sequence reads: CAIRAGDSNTEAFF. The CDR3 bases are TGTGCCATCCGAGCGGGGGACTCGAACACTGAAGCTTTCTTT.

This clone was observed a few times. This rearrangement joins TRBV2 to TRBJ1-2, with D hard to call. Germline values: CDR1 SNHLY, CDR2 FYNNEI. The V end lost 8 bases, the J end lost 0 bases, and 19 bases lay between the germline ends. The CDR3 runs 16 residues. For the CDR3, the DNA is TGTGCCAGCGACATTCACCGTCCGGGTTCTAACTATGGCTACACCTTC. Amino acids: CASDIHRPGSNYGYTF.

This chain connects TRBV28 to TRBJ1-1; D remains ambiguous. CDR3 length equals 12 residues. Germline lookup yields CDR1 MDHEN and CDR2 SYDVKM. Trimming took off 2 bases at V and 6 bases at J, with 7 bases between the two ends. Written as DNA, the CDR3 is TGTGCCAGCAGTTTAGACCCCGCTGAAGCTTTCTTT. It specifies CASSLDPAEAFF. The variable domain in full, completed from reference TRBV28 and TRBJ1-1, reads DVKVTQSSRYLVKRTGEKVFLECVQDMDHENMFWYRQDPGLGLRLIYFSYDVKMKEKGDIPEGYSVSREKKERFSLILESASTNQTSMYLCASSLDPAEAFFGQGTRLTVV.

This chain joins TRBV30 and TRBJ1-2; 7 bases are shared with TRBD1. The J segment lost 0 bases and the V segment lost 2 bases, leaving 6 bases of the junction unmatched. Germline V gene lookup returns CDR1 GTSNPN and CDR2 SVGIG (reference sequence). This CDR3 contains 15 residues. CDR3 loop: CAWSRGQVANYGYTF. CDR3 coding DNA: TGTGCCTGGAGTAGGGGGCAGGTAGCTAACTATGGCTACACCTTC.

The chain employs TRBV6-6 and TRBJ2-1; 13 bases fit TRBD2. The CDR3 is 15 amino acids. The V and J ends lost 6 bases and 10 bases, in that order; junction bases with no gene match: 9. The germline V gene has CDR1 MNHNY and CDR2 SVGAGI (reference sequence). The CDR3 DNA reads TGTGCCAGCAGGGCGGGACTAGCGGGGTTTAGGGAGCAGTTCTTC. It codes for CASRAGLAGFREQFF.